These 2 T cell receptor beta chains came from one sample sequenced in a study of shared clonotypes between healthy human individuals. The protocol was immunoSEQ multiplex PCR, while the TCRdb copy is restricted to in-frame clones and leaves out a portion. The sample has millions of clones, roughly 92% seen once; the top ten hold roughly 0.13%. Sequences were obtained from naive CD4+ T cells sorted from blood. Described subset: CD45RA+ positively selected. These receptors were taken from a man younger than 35 in good health.

J is TRBJ2-3 and V is TRBV4-1; TRBD2 matches at 8 bases. The CDR3 is made up of 15 amino acids. CDR1 is MGHRA, CDR2 YSYEKL, per germline. V lost 2 bases and J lost 3; bases outside the gene matches: 4. Here the CDR3 DNA reads TGCGCCAGCAGCCAATCCGGGGGGGTGACAGATACGCAGTATTTT. Encoded protein: CASSQSGGVTDTQYF.

The CDR3 nucleotides are TGTGCCAGCCGCCGCGACGGACGCAACACAGATACGCAGTATTTT. It is translated as CASRRDGRNTDTQYF. This chain joins TRBV5-4 and TRBJ2-3; D gene ambiguous. CDR1 SGHNT and CDR2 YYREEE come from the germline V gene (reference sequence). V gave up 7 bases and J gave up 2 bases, with 17 bases separating them. This CDR3 is built from 15 residues.